One sample yielded the 25 T cell receptor beta chains listed below, sequenced in a study of CD8+ T cells in alopecia areata. Sequencing used cDNA as its template, made by extracting RNA and reverse transcribing it. Measured with immunoSEQ multiplex PCR; TCRdb has only the in-frame clones, and not every one. The data contain 120,000 or so clones, 61% of them singletons. The treatment: oral pan-JAK inhibitor, 5-10 mg twice daily. The sequenced sample was CD4+ T cells sorted from blood, obtained at week 4, from a patient treated with tofacitinib. These receptors originate from a human donor with alopecia areata.

The gene calls are TRBV5-1 and TRBJ2-7; TRBD2 aligns across 7 bases. Germline V gene sequence: CDR1 SGHRS, CDR2 YFSETQ. The CDR3 contains 15 residues. The J segment lost 2 bases and the V segment lost 4 bases, leaving 9 bases of the junction unmatched. This chain's CDR3 is CASSLTQRGPYEQYF. The DNA of the CDR3 is TGCGCCAGCAGCCTAACGCAGCGGGGACCCTACGAGCAGTACTTC. The full variable domain, its missing parts supplied by reference TRBV5-1 and TRBJ2-7, is KAGVTQTPRYLIKTRGQQVTLSCSPISGHRSVSWYQQTPGQGLQFLFEYFSETQRNKGNFPGRFSGRQFSNSRSEMNVSTLELGDSALYLCASSLTQRGPYEQYFGPGTRLTVT.

This clone was detected a few times. The J gene is TRBJ1-4, the V gene TRBV7-6; a possible D gene is TRBD1 (6 bases). V dropped 4 bases and J dropped 2 bases, with 14 bases sitting between them. This CDR3 is built from 16 residues. Germline V gives CDR1 SGHVS, CDR2 FNYEAQ. CDR3 nucleotide sequence: TGTGCCAGCAGCTACCAAACAGGGAACACTAATGAAAAACTGTTTTTT. This sequence encodes CASSYQTGNTNEKLFF.

This clone occurred many times. V gene TRBV7-2 combines with J gene TRBJ1-4, with TRBD1 matching over 7 bases. Germline V CDR1 and CDR2: SGHTA, FQGNSA. The CDR3 runs to 15 residues. V gave up 3 bases and J gave up 3 bases; unmatched junction bases: 4. CDR3 in amino acids: CASSFTGASNEKLFF. Here the CDR3 DNA reads TGTGCCAGCAGCTTCACAGGGGCATCTAATGAAAAACTGTTTTTT.

This clone turned up a few times. In nucleotides, the CDR3 is TGTGCCAGCAGTTTTCCCCAGGGGGCGATTCAGTACTTC. Residues: CASSFPQGAIQYF. The chain joins TRBV28 to TRBJ2-4, with 8 bases identical to TRBD1. Germline V gives CDR1 MDHEN, CDR2 SYDVKM. J was trimmed by 10 bases and V by 3 bases; bases with no gene match: 5. There are 13 residues in the CDR3.

The J gene is TRBJ1-2, the V gene TRBV7-3; maybe TRBD1 (5 bases). CDR1 is SGHTA and CDR2 is FQGTGA in the germline V gene. The V end lost 4 bases, the J end lost 6 bases, and 15 bases lay between the germline ends. The CDR3 consists of 14 residues. This chain's CDR3 is CASSSPGLVDGYTF. In DNA form, the CDR3 reads TGTGCCAGCAGCTCGCCAGGGCTTGTGGATGGCTACACCTTC.

This clone was observed a handful of times. V gene TRBV18 combines with J gene TRBJ1-3; no definite D call. From germline, CDR1 is KGHSH and CDR2 LQKENI. The CDR3 sequence is 15 residues long. The V and J ends lost 4 bases and 0 bases respectively, with 10 bases between them. As DNA, the CDR3 is TGTGCCAGCTCACTTTTCAGCGACTCTGGAAACACCATATATTTT. It translates to CASSLFSDSGNTIYF.

The J gene is TRBJ1-1, the V gene TRBV2, with D hard to call. Trimming took off 9 bases at V and 2 bases at J, with 16 bases between the two ends. Germline lookup yields CDR1 SNHLY and CDR2 FYNNEI. This CDR3 comprises 14 residues. The CDR3 loop is CARAAEAANTEAFF. CDR3 nucleotide sequence: TGTGCCAGGGCCGCGGAAGCTGCAAACACTGAAGCTTTCTTT. Variable domain in full (rest from reference TRBV2 and TRBJ1-1): EPEVTQTPSHQVTQMGQEVILRCVPISNHLYFYWYRQILGQKVEFLVSFYNNEISEKSEIFDDQFSVERPDGSNFTLKIRSTKLEDSAMYFCARAAEAANTEAFFGQGTRLTVV.

The chain joins TRBV30 to TRBJ1-1; D is ambiguous. CDR3 length: 13 residues. The V end was cut by 4 bases, the J end by 1 base, with 10 bases between. CDR1 is GTSNPN, CDR2 SVGIG, per germline (reference sequence). The CDR3 bases are TGTGCCTGGAATCAACAGCCGAACACTGAAGCTTTCTTT. Translation gives CAWNQQPNTEAFF.

V gene TRBV30 combines with J gene TRBJ2-7; no clear D gene. The V and J ends lost 3 bases and 0 bases respectively, with 6 bases between them. CDR1 and CDR2 (germline): GTSNPN, SVGIG (reference sequence). This CDR3 comprises 12 residues. This CDR3 reads CAWRGISYEQYF. As DNA, the CDR3 is TGTGCCTGGAGAGGGATCTCCTACGAGCAGTACTTC.

The chain carries TRBV28 and TRBJ2-7; tentative D call: TRBD2 (5 bases). Trimming shortened V by 3 bases and J by 3 bases, and 9 bases separated the two germline ends. This CDR3 spans 13 amino acids. The germline gives CDR1 MDHEN, CDR2 SYDVKM. The CDR3 loop reads CASSLFGDYEQYF. The CDR3 nucleotides read TGTGCCAGCAGTTTGTTCGGGGACTACGAGCAGTACTTC.

The rearrangement links TRBV2 to TRBJ2-7; 12 positions match TRBD1. The CDR3 extends over 14 amino acids. Germline V gene sequence: CDR1 SNHLY, CDR2 FYNNEI. J was trimmed by 7 bases and V by 5 bases; bases with no gene match: 6. The CDR3 DNA is TGTGCCAGCAGTCCGGGACAGGGGGCGCATGAGCAGTACTTC. It translates to CASSPGQGAHEQYF.

This clone was detected a few times. This sequence joins TRBV5-1 and TRBJ2-1; 7 bases are shared with TRBD1. Losses at the gene ends were 4 bases for V and 3 bases for J; bases not matched to a gene: 16. The germline gives CDR1 SGHRS, CDR2 YFSETQ. This CDR3 contains 18 residues. In DNA, the CDR3 is TGCGCCAGCAGCCCAGGGTACCCCCCCGACAGGGACTACAATGAGCAGTTCTTC. It yields the protein CASSPGYPPDRDYNEQFF.

The chain uses TRBV2 and TRBJ2-3; D remains ambiguous. Between the trimmed V and J ends, which lost 6 bases and 3 bases, there was a span of 4 bases. CDR1 is SNHLY, CDR2 FYNNEI, per germline. The CDR3 loop spans 11 amino acids. CDR3 nucleotide sequence: TGTGCCAGCAGCATGACAGATACGCAGTATTTT. Translated, it gives CASSMTDTQYF.

Here the CDR3 reads CASSLAPSGSNGGNEQFF. The CDR3, as DNA: TGCGCCAGCAGCTTGGCCCCTAGCGGGAGCAATGGTGGGAATGAGCAGTTCTTC. J is TRBJ2-1 and V is TRBV5-1; 10 nucleotides line up with TRBD2. Germline V gives CDR1 SGHRS, CDR2 YFSETQ. There are 18 residues in the CDR3. V was pared by 0 bases and J by 7 bases, with 13 bases of the junction left unmatched.

This clone has a handful of counts. The V and J genes are TRBV30 and TRBJ2-1; D is uncertain. Trimming took off 2 bases at V and 10 bases at J, with 15 bases between the two ends. The germline gives CDR1 GTSNPN, CDR2 SVGIG (reference sequence). This CDR3 has 13 residues. CDR3 nucleotide sequence: TGTGCCTGGAGTCTTACTCCGCGAGGAGAGCAGTTCTTC. This translates into CAWSLTPRGEQFF.

V gene TRBV29-1 combines with J gene TRBJ1-1; possible D gene TRBD1, 6 bases. The CDR3 consists of 14 residues. Trimming pared 4 bases from V and 0 bases from J, leaving 12 bases between. Germline V gene data show CDR1 as SQVTM and CDR2 as ANQGSEA. CDR3 protein: CSVATGQVNTEAFF. DNA of the CDR3: TGCAGCGTTGCAACGGGACAAGTGAACACTGAAGCTTTCTTT.

The CDR3 DNA reads TGTGCCAGCAGCGGGACGGGACAGGGCCCTGAAGCTTTCTTT. Its translation is CASSGTGQGPEAFF. The chain couples TRBV11-3 to TRBJ1-1, with 9 bases identical to TRBD1. The J segment lost 6 bases and the V segment lost 5 bases, leaving 7 bases of the junction unmatched. Germline-derived CDR1 and CDR2 are SGHNT and YENEEA. This CDR3 contains 14 residues.

This sequence joins TRBV2 and TRBJ2-2; D not certain. This CDR3 spans 15 amino acids. Trimming took off 6 bases at V and 4 bases at J, with 15 bases between the two ends. Germline V gene sequence: CDR1 SNHLY, CDR2 FYNNEI. The CDR3 is CASRDYTLSTGELFF. Here the CDR3 DNA reads TGTGCCAGCAGGGATTACACCTTGTCCACCGGGGAGCTGTTTTTT.

This chain joins TRBV7-2 and TRBJ2-5, with D possibly TRBD2 on 6 matching bases. The CDR3 loop spans 13 amino acids. V was shortened by 2 bases and J by 4 bases, with 8 bases between the two germline ends. From germline, CDR1 is SGHTA and CDR2 FQGNSA. The CDR3 nucleotides are TGTGCCAGCAGCTTATTTAGCGGAGAGACCCAGTACTTC. Translated: CASSLFSGETQYF.

This chain connects TRBV29-1 to TRBJ2-7; 7 positions match TRBD1. This CDR3 comprises 15 residues. Looked up from germline, CDR1 is SQVTM and CDR2 is ANQGSEA. The V and J ends lost 6 bases and 3 bases, in that order; junction bases with no gene match: 14. CDR3 in DNA: TGCAGCGTAGCACATACAGGGGACGCAATCTACGAGCAGTACTTC. Its protein is CSVAHTGDAIYEQYF.

The rearrangement links TRBV30 to TRBJ1-1, with 8 bases matching TRBD1. The V gene end was trimmed by 3 bases and the J gene end by 4 bases; junction bases not matched to a gene: 4. The germline CDR1 and CDR2 sequences are GTSNPN and SVGIG (reference sequence). The CDR3 is 13 residues long. The CDR3 loop is CAWREQGGTEAFF. The CDR3 bases are TGTGCCTGGAGGGAACAGGGGGGCACTGAAGCTTTCTTT.

This clone was counted only a few times. This chain connects TRBV4-1 to TRBJ2-1; D might be TRBD2 (6 bases). Trimming stripped 1 base from V and 6 bases from J, with 16 bases between. CDR1 and CDR2 from the germline V gene are MGHRA and YSYEKL. This CDR3 has 16 amino acids. CDR3 region: CASSQVPGRLGNEQFF. The CDR3, as DNA: TGCGCCAGCAGCCAAGTTCCAGGGAGGTTAGGCAATGAGCAGTTCTTC.

The CDR3 spells CASSIQGGNTGELFF. For the CDR3, the DNA is TGTGCCAGCAGTATCCAGGGGGGGAACACCGGGGAGCTGTTTTTT. The gene calls are TRBV6-5 and TRBJ2-2; a possible D gene is TRBD1 (7 bases). This CDR3 contains 15 residues. Trimming took 5 bases from V and 1 from J, leaving 11 bases between them. Germline CDR1 and CDR2: MNHEY and SVGAGI.

The chain has TRBV5-1 and TRBJ2-5; the match to TRBD2 covers 12 bases. The CDR3 is 16 amino acids. V was clipped by 7 bases and J by 4 bases; unmatched bases: 11. Germline assignment: CDR1 SGHRS and CDR2 YFSETQ. The CDR3 is CASGSTSGSSGETQYF. DNA for the CDR3: TGCGCCAGCGGCTCGACTAGCGGGAGTTCAGGAGAGACCCAGTACTTC.

CDR3 coding DNA: TGCGCCAGCAGGAAAGAGATGGAGGGCCCGGAGACCCAGTACTTC. This sequence encodes CASRKEMEGPETQYF. This chain connects TRBV4-3 to TRBJ2-5, with a possible D match to TRBD2 (6 bases). This CDR3 is 15 amino acids long. Germline values: CDR1 LGHNA, CDR2 YSLEER. Trimming shortened V by 6 bases and J by 5 bases, and 19 bases separated the two germline ends.